This T cell receptor beta chain comes out of a study of blood T cell repertoires in COVID-19. Study-level background: Sites in the United States, Italy and Spain provided acute and convalescent COVID-19 samples. Nucleic acid was either cDNA or gDNA, and it came from T cells, B-cell-depleted T cells, or PBMCs.

The CDR3 loop spans 12 amino acids. The germline CDR1 and CDR2 sequences are SNHLY and FYNNEI. Profiled with immunoSEQ multiplex PCR; TCRdb holds only in-frame clones, not every one. The sample records around 68,000 clones, under 95% being singletons. The chain carries TRBV2 and TRBJ2-7, with TRBD2 matching over 10 bases. Sequencing was carried out using peripheral blood. This receptor was taken from a human donor in a cohort sampled during active COVID-19. This chain's CDR3 is CVWGTSVYEQYF. The CDR3, as DNA: TGTGTTTGGGGGACTAGCGTCTACGAGCAGTACTTC.